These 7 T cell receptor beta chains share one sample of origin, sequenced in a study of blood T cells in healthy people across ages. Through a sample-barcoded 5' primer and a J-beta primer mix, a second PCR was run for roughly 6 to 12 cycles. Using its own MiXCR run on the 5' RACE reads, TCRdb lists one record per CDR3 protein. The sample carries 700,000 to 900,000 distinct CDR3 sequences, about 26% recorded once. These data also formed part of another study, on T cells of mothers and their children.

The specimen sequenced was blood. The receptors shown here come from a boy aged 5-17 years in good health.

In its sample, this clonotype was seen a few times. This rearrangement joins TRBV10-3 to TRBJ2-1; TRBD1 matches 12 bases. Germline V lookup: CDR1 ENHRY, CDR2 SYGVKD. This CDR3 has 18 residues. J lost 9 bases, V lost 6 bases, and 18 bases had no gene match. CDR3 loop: CAISGSGTGGAKLVEQFF. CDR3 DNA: TGTGCCATCAGCGGCTCCGGGACAGGGGGCGCAAAATTAGTTGAGCAGTTCTTC.

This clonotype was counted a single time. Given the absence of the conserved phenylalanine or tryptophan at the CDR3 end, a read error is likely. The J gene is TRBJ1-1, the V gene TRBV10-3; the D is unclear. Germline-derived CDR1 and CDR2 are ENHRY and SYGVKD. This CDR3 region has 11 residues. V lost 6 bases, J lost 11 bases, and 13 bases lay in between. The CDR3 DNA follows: TGTGCCATCAGAACCGACGGGCCTGCTTTCTCT. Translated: CAIRTDGPAFS.

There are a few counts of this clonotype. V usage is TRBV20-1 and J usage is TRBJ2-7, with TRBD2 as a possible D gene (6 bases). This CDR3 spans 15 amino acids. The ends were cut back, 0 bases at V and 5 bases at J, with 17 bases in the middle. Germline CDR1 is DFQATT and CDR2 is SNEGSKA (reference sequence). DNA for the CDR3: TGCAGTGCTAGAGACCCCCGGGCGGGGAAGGACGAGCAGTACTTC. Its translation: CSARDPRAGKDEQYF.

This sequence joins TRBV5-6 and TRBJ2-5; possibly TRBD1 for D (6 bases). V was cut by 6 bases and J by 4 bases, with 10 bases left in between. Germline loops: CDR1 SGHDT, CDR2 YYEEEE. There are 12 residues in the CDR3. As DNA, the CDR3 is TGTGCCAGCACAGGGGTAGGAGAGACCCAGTACTTC. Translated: CASTGVGETQYF.

For the CDR3, the DNA is TGTGCCAGCAGGCCTCGGGGGCGAAACAATGAGCAGTTCTTC. Encoded protein: CASRPRGRNNEQFF. The chain links TRBV3-1 to TRBJ2-7; D possibly uses TRBD1 or TRBD2 (6 bases each). Matching the DNA end better, TRBJ2-1 makes the J call doubtful. Germline V gene sequence: CDR1 LGHDT, CDR2 YNNKEL (reference sequence). The CDR3 contains 14 residues.

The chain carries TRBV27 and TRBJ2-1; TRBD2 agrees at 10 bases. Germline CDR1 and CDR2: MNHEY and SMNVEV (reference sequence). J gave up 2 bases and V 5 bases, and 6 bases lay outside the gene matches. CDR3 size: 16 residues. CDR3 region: CASSPHSGGPYNEQFF. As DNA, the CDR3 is TGTGCCAGCAGTCCCCATAGCGGGGGGCCCTACAATGAGCAGTTCTTC.

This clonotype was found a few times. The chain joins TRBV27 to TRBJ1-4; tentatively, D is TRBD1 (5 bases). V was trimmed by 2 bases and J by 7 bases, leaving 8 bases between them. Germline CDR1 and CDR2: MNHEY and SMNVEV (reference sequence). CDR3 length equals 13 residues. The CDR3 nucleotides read TGTGCCAGCAGTTTAGAGCAGGGTGAAAAACTGTTTTTT. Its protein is CASSLEQGEKLFF.